The 29 T cell receptor beta chains presented below share a single source sample, sequenced in a study of spatial heterogeneity in lung cancer (dated by TCRdb to the late 2010s). Interpreted using the paper, the time point label stands for: sample taken at primary tumor resection. Library creation used 5' RACE. The run used a NextSeq 500. TCRdb reprocessed the public reads (quality trimming at Q25 with fastp, clone calling with MiXCR) and kept in-frame beta chains. Duplicate CDR3 protein sequences are folded into a single record with the most common DNA and genes. Within this sample are some 7,700 distinct CDR3 sequences, with roughly 8.8% of them counted one time only. Of the sample, approximately 9% falls within the top ten clones. Antigen specificity for these receptors is unknown. Beyond this particular receptor, the publication reports: A correlation was observed between the number of expanded intratumoral alpha and beta TCRs and the tumor nonsynonymous mutation count.

Sequences were derived from lung tumor tissue, sampled at surgery. These receptors all stem from a male donor with early-stage non-small cell lung cancer.

In this sample, this clonotype turned up many times. The rearrangement links TRBV5-1 to TRBJ2-1, with a tentative D call TRBD1 (6 bases). The length of the CDR3 is 13 residues. The V and J ends lost 1 base and 9 bases respectively, with 11 bases between them. Germline CDR1 SGHRS, CDR2 YFSETQ. The CDR3 coding sequence is TGCGCCAGCAGCTTGACCAACAGGGCTGAGCAGTTCTTC. This codes for CASSLTNRAEQFF.

This clonotype is medium-sized (0.01 to 0.1%) by share. The gene calls are TRBV28 and TRBJ2-7, with 13 bases aligning to TRBD2. The germline V gene has CDR1 MDHEN and CDR2 SYDVKM. The CDR3 contains 16 residues. After removal of 4 bases from V and 2 bases from J, the junction contained 5 bases not matched to a gene. The CDR3 sequence: CASSSTGLAGPYEQYF. CDR3 bases: TGTGCCAGCAGTTCGACGGGACTAGCGGGACCCTACGAGCAGTACTTC.

Ten or more counts support this clonotype. This chain uses TRBV20-1 with TRBJ2-3; D uncertain. Germline V gives CDR1 DFQATT, CDR2 SNEGSKA (reference sequence). Trimming took 4 bases from V and 0 from J, leaving 11 bases between them. The CDR3 loop spans 14 amino acids. CDR3 nucleotides: TGCAGTGCTACGGACCTTTTCAGCACAGATACGCAGTATTTT. Translation: CSATDLFSTDTQYF.

By share, this clonotype ranks as medium-sized. The genes are TRBV7-3 and TRBJ2-1; no reliable D call. The CDR3 is made up of 11 amino acids. CDR1 SGHTA and CDR2 FQGTGA come from the germline V gene. V was pared by 2 bases and J by 6 bases, with 2 bases between. CDR3 in amino acids: CASSLGNEQFF. CDR3 DNA: TGTGCCAGCAGCTTAGGCAATGAGCAGTTCTTC.

This clonotype is termed medium-sized (0.01 to 0.1%). The CDR3, as DNA: TGCAGTGCGTTAGGGACAGGGGGCAAATCTGGGGCCAACGTCCTGACTTTC. It codes for CSALGTGGKSGANVLTF. The chain is built from TRBV20-1 and TRBJ2-6; 12 nucleotides align to TRBD1. Looked up from germline, CDR1 is DFQATT and CDR2 is SNEGSKA (reference sequence). Trimming took 6 bases from V and 1 from J; bases not matched to a gene: 7. The CDR3 spans 17 residues.

This clonotype was seen repeatedly, ten times or more. V is TRBV10-3 and J is TRBJ1-1; D is perhaps TRBD1 (5 bases). V gave up 4 bases and J gave up 0 bases, with 9 bases separating them. There are 14 residues in the CDR3. Germline loops: CDR1 ENHRY, CDR2 SYGVKD. The CDR3 protein is CAISVREMNTEAFF. For the CDR3, the DNA is TGTGCCATCAGTGTCAGGGAGATGAACACTGAAGCTTTCTTT.

By share, this clonotype counts as medium-sized. The chain is built from TRBV20-1 and TRBJ1-4; TRBD1 aligns across 9 bases. Germline V gene sequence: CDR1 DFQATT, CDR2 SNEGSKA (reference sequence). This CDR3 has 13 amino acids. Unmatched junction bases numbered 5, after V lost 6 bases and J lost 6 bases. For the CDR3, the DNA is TGCAGTGCCCTACAGGGGGCGGATGAAAAACTGTTTTTT. Amino acid sequence: CSALQGADEKLFF.

A word on this clonotype: A much larger clone differs by one base, so this may be a read error. The chain is built from TRBV20-1 and TRBJ2-2; 9 nucleotides line up with TRBD2. The CDR3 covers 14 residues. Germline V gene sequence: CDR1 DFQATT, CDR2 SNEGSKA (reference sequence). V gave up 5 bases and J gave up 5 bases; unmatched junction bases: 6. CDR3 DNA: TGCAGTGCTTGTAGCGGGGGAGAAACCGGGGAGCTGTTTTTT. Translated, it gives CSACSGGETGELFF.

This clonotype is classed as medium-sized. The CDR3 sequence is CASVGGDHTEAFF. Here the CDR3 DNA reads TGTGCCAGCGTTGGCGGTGATCACACTGAAGCTTTCTTT. This chain connects TRBV6-2 or TRBV6-3 to TRBJ1-1; no clear D gene. V was trimmed by 8 bases and J by 3 bases, leaving 13 bases between them. Germline values: CDR1 MNHEY, CDR2 SVGEGT. CDR3 size: 13 residues.

The table lists this clonotype with many counts. The rearrangement joins TRBV7-3 to TRBJ1-2; 8 bases are shared with TRBD1. J gave up 6 bases and V 2 bases, and 2 bases lay outside the gene matches. Germline assignment: CDR1 SGHTA and CDR2 FQGTGA. The CDR3 has 13 residues. The CDR3 is CASSLPGGDGYTF. The CDR3 DNA reads as TGTGCCAGCAGCTTACCAGGGGGCGATGGCTACACCTTC.

This clonotype is classed as medium-sized (0.01 to 0.1%). The DNA for the CDR3 is TGTGCCAGCAGTTTAGGGAACAATCAGCCCCAGCATTTT. Amino acids: CASSLGNNQPQHF. The chain links TRBV12-3 or TRBV12-4 to TRBJ1-5; D uncertain. Trimming pared 1 base from V and 3 bases from J, leaving 4 bases between. The CDR3 runs 13 residues.

This clonotype has at least ten counts. This rearrangement joins TRBV7-2 to TRBJ1-6, with TRBD1 matching over 10 bases. The V gene end was trimmed by 6 bases and the J gene end by 8 bases; junction bases not matched to a gene: 7. The germline CDR1 and CDR2 sequences are SGHTA and FQGNSA. This CDR3 comprises 15 residues. CDR3: CASRRQGAQDSPLHF. In nucleotides, the CDR3 is TGTGCCAGCAGGAGACAGGGGGCTCAGGATTCACCCCTCCACTTT.

By proportion, this clonotype is medium-sized. The J gene is TRBJ1-2, the V gene TRBV7-9; D gene uncertain. Germline assignment: CDR1 SEHNR and CDR2 FQNEAQ (reference sequence). The CDR3 has 15 residues. Trimming cost V 1 base and J 0 bases, with 9 bases left between them. The CDR3 spells CASSLELSTNYGYTF. CDR3 bases: TGTGCCAGCAGCTTAGAATTAAGTACTAACTATGGCTACACCTTC.

This clonotype rates as medium-sized. The rearrangement joins TRBV5-1 to TRBJ2-2; D gene uncertain. This CDR3 is built from 13 residues. Trimming took off 0 bases at V and 4 bases at J, with 4 bases between the two ends. Germline assignment: CDR1 SGHRS and CDR2 YFSETQ. CDR3 in amino acids: CASSLDRTGELFF. The CDR3, as DNA: TGCGCCAGCAGCTTGGACCGCACCGGGGAGCTGTTTTTT.

This clonotype is labeled medium-sized. The CDR3 sequence: CASSLDGMNTEAFF. The CDR3 DNA reads TGTGCCAGCAGCTTAGATGGGATGAACACTGAAGCTTTCTTT. V gene TRBV7-2 combines with J gene TRBJ1-1; D is ambiguous. The germline gives CDR1 SGHTA, CDR2 FQGNSA. CDR3 length: 14 residues. V lost 1 base and J 0 bases, leaving 6 bases between the germline ends.

This clonotype was recorded at least ten times. The chain is built from TRBV9 and TRBJ2-2; TRBD1 aligns across 9 bases. This CDR3 contains 16 residues. Per the germline V gene, CDR1 is SGDLS and CDR2 is YYNGEE. V gave up 3 bases and J gave up 5 bases; unmatched junction bases: 8. CDR3 in amino acids: CASSAQGQGWTGELFF. The CDR3 coding sequence is TGTGCCAGCAGCGCCCAGGGACAGGGATGGACCGGGGAGCTGTTTTTT.

Only one count was recorded for this clonotype. J is TRBJ1-4 and V is TRBV5-1, with D tentatively TRBD1 (6 bases). The CDR3 is made up of 16 amino acids. Germline CDR1 is SGHRS and CDR2 is YFSETQ. Trimming left V 4 bases short and J 1 base short, with 14 bases between. This CDR3 reads CASSPTGAKTNEKLFF. DNA for the CDR3: TGCGCCAGCAGCCCCACGGGGGCTAAAACTAATGAAAAACTGTTTTTT.

This clonotype rates as medium-sized. The gene calls are TRBV24-1 and TRBJ2-2, with 8 bases aligning to TRBD2. The J segment lost 4 bases and the V segment lost 4 bases, leaving 4 bases of the junction unmatched. Germline-derived CDR1 and CDR2 are KGHDR and SFDVKD. The CDR3 sequence is 15 residues long. CDR3 amino acids: CATSDRGTSTGELFF. CDR3 sequence (DNA): TGTGCCACCAGTGACCGGGGGACTAGCACCGGGGAGCTGTTTTTT.

This clonotype counts as medium-sized. This rearrangement joins TRBV11-2 to TRBJ2-5; 8 bases fit TRBD2. Germline CDR1 and CDR2: SGHAT and FQNNGV. The CDR3 covers 15 residues. Losses at the gene ends were 0 bases for V and 5 bases for J; bases not matched to a gene: 5. The CDR3 nucleotides are TGTGCCAGCAGCTTAGAGGTTAGCGGGGCTGAGACCCAGTACTTC. It codes for CASSLEVSGAETQYF. Combining the CDR3 with reference TRBV11-2 and TRBJ2-5 gives the whole variable domain EAGVAQSPRYKIIEKRQSVAFWCNPISGHATLYWYQQILGQGPKLLIQFQNNGVVDDSQLPKDRFSAERLKGVDSTLKIQPAKLEDSAVYLCASSLEVSGAETQYFGPGTRLLVL.

This clonotype is medium-sized in the sample. The chain employs TRBV19 and TRBJ2-1; D not resolved. CDR3 size: 15 residues. The V end lost 1 base, the J end lost 0 bases, and 7 bases lay between the germline ends. From germline, CDR1 is LNHDA and CDR2 SQIVND (reference sequence). For the CDR3, the DNA is TGTGCCAGTAGTATAGGGCAGGACTCCTACAATGAGCAGTTCTTC. It codes for CASSIGQDSYNEQFF.

In this sample, this clonotype turned up a few times. V usage is TRBV4-1 and J usage is TRBJ2-7; 9 nucleotides agree with TRBD1. V was clipped by 0 bases and J by 6 bases; unmatched bases: 6. This CDR3 contains 15 residues. CDR1 MGHRA and CDR2 YSYEKL come from the germline V gene. Here the CDR3 reads CASSQDRGQGFEQYF. The CDR3 DNA is TGCGCCAGCAGCCAAGATAGGGGACAGGGCTTCGAGCAGTACTTC.

This clonotype was observed at least ten times. This chain joins TRBV5-1 and TRBJ2-2; D uncertain. This CDR3 is 15 amino acids long. From germline, CDR1 is SGHRS and CDR2 YFSETQ. V lost 3 bases and J 1 base, leaving 10 bases between the germline ends. The CDR3 region has the DNA TGCGCCAGCAGCTCTCAGTCCCTGAACACCGGGGAGCTGTTTTTT. It yields the protein CASSSQSLNTGELFF.

This clonotype was counted a few times. This sequence joins TRBV28 and TRBJ1-5; 7 bases are a match to TRBD1. J gave up 2 bases and V 8 bases, and 6 bases lay outside the gene matches. Germline V gene lookup returns CDR1 MDHEN and CDR2 SYDVKM. The CDR3 is made up of 14 amino acids. This chain's CDR3 is CASGAGGRNQPQHF. The CDR3 region has the DNA TGTGCCAGCGGTGCAGGGGGTCGCAATCAGCCCCAGCATTTT.

A few counts support this clonotype. This chain uses TRBV20-1 with TRBJ2-2, with 16 positions matching TRBD2. The trim removed 3 bases at V and 4 bases at J, leaving 8 bases unmatched. The CDR3 runs 18 residues. Germline V gene lookup returns CDR1 DFQATT and CDR2 SNEGSKA (reference sequence). As DNA, the CDR3 is TGCAGTGCTAGCCCGGGACTAGCGGGGGGGCGAATCACCGGGGAGCTGTTTTTT. Amino acids: CSASPGLAGGRITGELFF.

This clonotype is classed as medium-sized. The rearrangement links TRBV23-1 to TRBJ2-3; TRBD2 matches at 7 bases. TRBV23-1 is classed as an ORF, of uncertain function. Trimming removed 8 bases from V and 5 bases from J; junction bases left unmatched: 4. This CDR3 spans 12 amino acids. The CDR3 loop reads CASGWTRDTQYF. In DNA, the CDR3 is TGCGCCAGCGGCTGGACTAGAGATACGCAGTATTTT.

J is TRBJ1-1 and V is TRBV5-4, with 7 bases matching TRBD1. Trimming took 3 bases from V and 3 from J; bases not matched to a gene: 8. The V gene's germline CDR1 is SGHNT and CDR2 YYREEE (reference sequence). This CDR3 is built from 15 residues. DNA of the CDR3: TGTGCCAGCAGCTCGCAGGGGGTGGGGGACACTGAAGCTTTCTTT. This sequence encodes CASSSQGVGDTEAFF. The full variable domain, its missing parts supplied by reference TRBV5-4 and TRBJ1-1, is ETGVTQSPTHLIKTRGQQVTLRCSSQSGHNTVSWYQQALGQGPQFIFQYYREEENGRGNFPPRFSGLQFPNYSSELNVNALELDDSALYLCASSSQGVGDTEAFFGQGTRLTVV.

The sample holds a few counts of this clonotype. This chain uses TRBV9 with TRBJ1-4, with no clear D. Deletions cut 2 bases from V and 7 bases from J, with 15 bases between. CDR3 size: 15 residues. Germline CDR1 and CDR2: SGDLS and YYNGEE. The CDR3 bases are TGTGCCAGCAGCGTGGAGTCAGGAAATCGTGAAAAACTGTTTTTT. This codes for CASSVESGNREKLFF. The full variable domain, in which reference TRBV9 and TRBJ1-4 provide the parts outside the CDR3, is DSGVTQTPKHLITATGQRVTLRCSPRSGDLSVYWYQQSLDQGLQFLIQYYNGEERAKGNILERFSAQQFPDLHSELNLSSLELGDSALYFCASSVESGNREKLFFGSGTQLSVL.

This clonotype is medium-sized. This chain connects TRBV15 to TRBJ1-4; a possible D gene is TRBD1 (6 bases). The ends were cut back, 6 bases at V and 5 bases at J, with 10 bases in the middle. CDR3 length equals 13 residues. Germline V CDR1 and CDR2: LNHNV, YYDKDF (reference sequence). This CDR3 reads CATSRGVNEKLFF. CDR3 bases: TGTGCCACCAGTAGGGGGGTAAATGAAAAACTGTTTTTT.

This clonotype is classed as medium-sized (0.01 to 0.1%). The gene calls are TRBV6-5 and TRBJ2-7; D is perhaps TRBD1 (5 bases). Germline values: CDR1 MNHEY, CDR2 SVGAGI. This CDR3 is 14 amino acids long. The V gene lost 5 bases and the J gene lost 2 bases, with 13 bases spanning the gap. The CDR3 nucleotides are TGTGCCAGCAGTGAAAGGGGCAGAGCCTACGAGCAGTACTTC. This encodes CASSERGRAYEQYF.